This TCR beta chain was retrieved from a study of T-cell memory formation after mild COVID-19. About the study: In these data, TCR clusters were largely donor specific.

This clonotype came up a few times. Each CDR3 protein gets one entry after TCRdb re-called the 5' RACE reads with MiXCR. Of about 360,000 distinct CDR3 sequences in the sample, roughly 13% were seen once. The germline V gene encodes CDR1 DFQATT and CDR2 SNEGSKA (reference sequence). V lost 6 bases and J 0 bases, leaving 24 bases between the germline ends. The CDR3 has 19 amino acids. This TCR came from a man aged 18 to 29 who had mild COVID-19 (a few samples of this study predate the infection). Cell type and time point are not known. Specimen: PBMCs or a T cell subset sorted from them (not recorded which). J is TRBJ1-6 and V is TRBV20-1; a weak D match, TRBD1 (6 bases). The CDR3 DNA sequence: TGCAGTGCAAGGGATTGGATGTGGGACACGAGCTCCTATAATTCACCCCTCCACTTT. Translation gives CSARDWMWDTSSYNSPLHF.